This T cell receptor (beta chain) was retrieved from a study of breast tumors, draining lymph nodes, adjacent tissues listed by TCRdb under 2016. At the level of the whole study: TCR beta repertoires were compared across tumor, adjacent nontumor tissue and axillary lymph nodes obtained from breast cancer patients. The study aimed to assess the relationships and possible T-cell exchange between tumor, surrounding tissue and draining lymph node repertoires in human breast cancer. Study-wide conclusions, independent of this receptor: The data were judged consistent with most tumor T cells deriving from the lymph node and then expanding within tumor tissue. The conclusion that tumor T cells originate in lymph nodes was presented as consistent with a hypothesis rather than as directly demonstrated. In luminal-like breast cancer, tumor and nontumor tissue repertoires resembled each other significantly more than in basal-like breast cancer. Tumor T-cell repertoires showed less diversity than lymph node repertoires and more diversity than nontumor tissue repertoires, and tumor T-cell repertoires showed preferential V and J gene usage.

With regard to this clonotype: Its antigen is unknown. This sequence may be a read error, since a much larger clone differs from it by one base.

The lymph node samples were taken from the axillary draining lymph nodes of breast cancer patients. The sequencer was an Illumina HiSeq 2000. Multiplex PCR amplification was used to generate the TCR beta chain libraries. High-throughput sequencing was used to analyze the amplified TCR beta chain products. TCRdb ran its own pipeline on the public reads, namely fastp trimming at Q25 and MiXCR clone calling, and kept in-frame beta chains. One record per CDR3 amino acid sequence lists the most common genes and DNA. The sample data list around 150,000 distinct CDR3 sequences, and approximately 20% of these were observed just once. The biggest ten clones account for roughly 2.7% of the sample. Sequenced sample: axillary lymph node tissue. This TCR was recovered from a female donor with breast cancer. Some clones in this sample may be carry-over from other donors' samples.

CDR3 region: CAAQGREESYEQYF. The nucleotides read TGTGCCGCCCAAGGGAGAGAGGAAAGCTACGAGCAGTACTTC. Recombination joined TRBV19 with TRBJ2-7; tentative D gene TRBD2, with 5 bases matching. The CDR3 runs 14 amino acids, cysteine and phenylalanine included. Only the CDR3 DNA stays, 42 bases, in frame from base 1. CDR1 and CDR2 are drawn from the germline V gene (reference sequence): LNHDA, SQIVND. V is reduced by 11 bases and J by 3 bases, leaving a spacing of 20 bases between them.